This passage covers 24 T cell receptor beta chains from one sample sequenced in a study of siplizumab effects on memory and regulatory T cells. Clones were read by immunoSEQ multiplex PCR, and TCRdb kept only the in-frame ones, dropping some. Of 57,000 or so clones detected, over 90% appear once; the ten largest clones hold 35% to 45%. The sample comprised CD8+ T cells sorted from blood. These receptors were obtained from a human donor in good health.

This chain uses TRBV6-5 with TRBJ1-1; no definite D call. Deletions cut 2 bases from V and 0 bases from J, with 7 bases between. The CDR3 has 14 residues. The germline gives CDR1 MNHEY, CDR2 SVGAGI. The CDR3 DNA reads TGTGCCAGCAGTTACCGGGGTTTGAACACTGAAGCTTTCTTT. Protein product: CASSYRGLNTEAFF.

The genes are TRBV29-1 and TRBJ2-7, with 7 bases matching TRBD1. The CDR3 loop spans 14 amino acids. V dropped 3 bases and J dropped 2; count of bases not matched to a gene: 7. Germline V gene data show CDR1 as SQVTM and CDR2 as ANQGSEA. CDR3 DNA sequence: TGCAGCGTTGAGGGGGACAGTCCAGCCTACGAGCAGTACTTC. It codes for CSVEGDSPAYEQYF.

The J gene is TRBJ1-2, the V gene TRBV28; 8 bases map to TRBD1. CDR3 length: 13 residues. The germline V gene has CDR1 MDHEN and CDR2 SYDVKM. With 7 bases clipped from V and 3 bases from J, the junction kept 4 bases outside the gene matches. The CDR3 sequence: CASNPGGDYGYTF. The CDR3 DNA is TGTGCCAGCAACCCAGGGGGCGACTATGGCTACACCTTC.

The chain combines TRBV6-5 with TRBJ2-5; possible D gene TRBD1, 6 bases. The CDR3 is made up of 14 amino acids. Germline values: CDR1 MNHEY, CDR2 SVGAGI. Trimming took off 1 base at V and 3 bases at J, with 9 bases between the two ends. CDR3 residues: CASSYFGTKETQYF. CDR3 nucleotides: TGTGCCAGCAGTTACTTTGGGACAAAAGAGACCCAGTACTTC.

The chain uses TRBV27 and TRBJ1-2; maybe TRBD1 (6 bases). The germline gives CDR1 MNHEY, CDR2 SMNVEV (reference sequence). CDR3 length: 15 residues. V was pared by 5 bases and J by 3 bases, with 16 bases between. In nucleotides, the CDR3 is TGTGCCAGCAGTCCCGTTGGACAGCTGGACTATGGCTACACCTTC. This gives the protein CASSPVGQLDYGYTF.

V usage is TRBV6-5 and J usage is TRBJ1-4; tentative D call: TRBD1 (5 bases). The CDR3 covers 15 residues. Germline loops: CDR1 MNHEY, CDR2 SVGAGI. Trimming cost V 0 bases and J 5 bases, with 10 bases left between them. The CDR3 DNA reads TGTGCCAGCAGTTACTCGGGGGGTCCCAATGAAAAACTGTTTTTT. Protein: CASSYSGGPNEKLFF.

The chain combines TRBV30 with TRBJ2-4; D is undetermined. Looked up from germline, CDR1 is GTSNPN and CDR2 is SVGIG (reference sequence). Deletions cut 0 bases from V and 0 bases from J, with 3 bases between. This CDR3 is 13 amino acids long. The CDR3 here is CAWSVVAKNIQYF. CDR3 bases: TGTGCCTGGAGTGTAGTAGCCAAAAACATTCAGTACTTC.

This clone was seen only once. V gene TRBV7-9 combines with J gene TRBJ2-3; no firm D call. The V gene lost 8 bases and the J gene lost 1 base, with 7 bases spanning the gap. CDR1 and CDR2 from the germline V gene are SEHNR and FQNEAQ (reference sequence). The CDR3 spans 12 residues. CDR3 amino acids: CASSLGTDTQYF. CDR3 DNA sequence: TGTGCCAGCTCACTGGGCACAGATACGCAGTATTTT. Together with reference TRBV7-9 and TRBJ2-3, the CDR3 gives the full variable domain: DTGVSQNPRHKITKRGQNVTFRCDPISEHNRLYWYRQTLGQGPEFLTYFQNEAQLEKSRLLSDRFSAERPKGSFSTLEIQRTEQGDSAMYLCASSLGTDTQYFGPGTRLTVL.

J is TRBJ2-1 and V is TRBV14; the D is unclear. The CDR3 has 15 residues. Trimming pared 2 bases from V and 0 bases from J, leaving 8 bases between. Germline V gives CDR1 SGHDN, CDR2 FVKESK. The CDR3 spells CASSQSLSSYNEQFF. The CDR3 bases are TGTGCCAGCAGCCAATCTCTTTCCTCCTACAATGAGCAGTTCTTC.

In DNA, the CDR3 is TGTGCCAGCAGTCCGAGCGGGAGAGCAGATACGCAGTATTTT. Translating gives CASSPSGRADTQYF. This chain uses TRBV27 with TRBJ2-3; 8 bases map to TRBD2. There are 14 residues in the CDR3. V was pared by 5 bases and J by 4 bases, with 5 bases of the junction left unmatched. Germline V gene lookup returns CDR1 MNHEY and CDR2 SMNVEV (reference sequence).

The chain recombines TRBV6-1 with TRBJ2-7; no firm D call. CDR1 and CDR2 from the germline V gene are MNHNS and SASEGT. CDR3 length: 13 residues. V lost 3 bases and J 3 bases, leaving 9 bases between the germline ends. As DNA, the CDR3 is TGTGCCAGCAGTGATAGGTCAGGCTACGAGCAGTACTTC. It specifies CASSDRSGYEQYF.

The V and J genes are TRBV9 and TRBJ2-5, with TRBD2 identical over 10 bases. The CDR3 loop spans 14 amino acids. CDR1 is SGDLS and CDR2 is YYNGEE in the germline V gene. Losses at the gene ends were 4 bases for V and 4 bases for J; bases not matched to a gene: 4. The chain's CDR3 is CASSPSGRGETQYF. As DNA, the CDR3 is TGTGCCAGCAGCCCCAGCGGGAGGGGAGAGACCCAGTACTTC.

Only a few counts were recorded for this clone. The chain couples TRBV2 to TRBJ1-2; tentative D call: TRBD1 (6 bases). The CDR3 consists of 13 residues. Looked up from germline, CDR1 is SNHLY and CDR2 is FYNNEI. V lost 11 bases and J 4 bases, leaving 17 bases between the germline ends. CDR3: CAATEGGGYGYTF. The CDR3 nucleotides read TGTGCCGCGACCGAAGGGGGGGGCTATGGCTACACCTTC. Filled out from reference TRBV2 and TRBJ1-2, the complete variable domain reads EPEVTQTPSHQVTQMGQEVILRCVPISNHLYFYWYRQILGQKVEFLVSFYNNEISEKSEIFDDQFSVERPDGSNFTLKIRSTKLEDSAMYFCAATEGGGYGYTFGSGTRLTVV.

The chain links TRBV30 to TRBJ2-7, with D possibly matching TRBD1 (6 bases). V lost 1 base, J lost 4 bases, and 26 bases lay in between. This CDR3 spans 18 amino acids. CDR1 is GTSNPN, CDR2 SVGIG, per germline (reference sequence). The CDR3 loop reads CAWSGDTLIPSKIYEQYF. The CDR3 DNA follows: TGTGCCTGGAGTGGGGACACGTTAATACCTTCGAAGATTTACGAGCAGTACTTC.

The genes are TRBV4-2 and TRBJ2-4; maybe TRBD1 (5 bases). This CDR3 region has 15 residues. The V and J ends lost 0 bases and 6 bases respectively, with 12 bases between them. From germline, CDR1 is LGHNA and CDR2 YNFKEQ. The CDR3 DNA follows: TGTGCCAGCAGCCAAGACCGTGGGGCTACAAACATTCAGTACTTC. Amino acid sequence: CASSQDRGATNIQYF.

This clone was counted once. This chain joins TRBV27 and TRBJ2-3; D gene ambiguous. V lost 2 bases to trimming and J lost 4 bases, with 7 bases between them. CDR1 and CDR2 from the germline V gene are MNHEY and SMNVEV (reference sequence). The CDR3 is 13 residues long. The CDR3 DNA is TGTGCCAGCAGTTTAAATGGCGCAGATACGCAGTATTTT. It translates to CASSLNGADTQYF.

This rearrangement joins TRBV9 to TRBJ2-5; D gene ambiguous. V was trimmed by 4 bases and J by 5 bases, leaving 12 bases between them. CDR3 length equals 13 residues. Germline V gives CDR1 SGDLS, CDR2 YYNGEE. The CDR3 region has the DNA TGTGCCAGCAGCCCGCCGAATCTGGAGACCCAGTACTTC. This codes for CASSPPNLETQYF.

This clone has just one count. This chain links TRBV6-5 with TRBJ2-7; no firm D call. V was pared by 2 bases and J by 0 bases, with 8 bases between. The CDR3 consists of 14 residues. CDR1 MNHEY and CDR2 SVGAGI come from the germline V gene. CDR3 sequence (DNA): TGTGCCAGCAGTTACGTGGCAGACTCCTACGAGCAGTACTTC. It codes for CASSYVADSYEQYF.

The V and J genes are TRBV4-2 and TRBJ2-7; 9 positions match TRBD2. The trim removed 8 bases at V and 4 bases at J, leaving 6 bases unmatched. This CDR3 contains 13 residues. The V gene's germline CDR1 is LGHNA and CDR2 YNFKEQ. This chain's CDR3 is CASGSGSVYEQYF. CDR3 in DNA: TGTGCCAGCGGTAGCGGGAGTGTGTACGAGCAGTACTTC.

The chain's CDR3 is CASSLEGSSGNTIYF. The CDR3 nucleotides read TGTGCCAGCAGCTTAGAGGGCAGCTCTGGAAACACCATATATTTT. The chain joins TRBV7-8 to TRBJ1-3; D ambiguous. V lost 1 base to trimming and J lost 0 bases, with 7 bases between them. CDR3 length: 15 amino acids. Germline CDR1 is SGHVS and CDR2 is FQNEAQ.

V gene TRBV9 combines with J gene TRBJ2-3; D remains ambiguous. Germline V gene lookup returns CDR1 SGDLS and CDR2 YYNGEE. V dropped 0 bases and J dropped 6 bases, with 11 bases sitting between them. This CDR3 is 14 amino acids long. CDR3 protein: CASSVDGSPDTQYF. The CDR3 coding sequence is TGTGCCAGCAGCGTAGACGGAAGCCCCGATACGCAGTATTTT.

The chain links TRBV19 to TRBJ2-7; 12 bases align to TRBD2. Germline lookup yields CDR1 LNHDA and CDR2 SQIVND (reference sequence). The CDR3 spans 18 residues. Trimming removed 0 bases from V and 4 bases from J; junction bases left unmatched: 10. The CDR3 DNA follows: TGTGCCAGTAGTATAGAGCCCCTAAGGACTAGCGGGAAGTACGAGCAGTACTTC. It is translated as CASSIEPLRTSGKYEQYF.

The chain has TRBV7-2 and TRBJ2-7; no clear D gene. V lost 5 bases to trimming and J lost 7 bases, with 15 bases between them. The CDR3 covers 13 residues. Germline V gene lookup returns CDR1 SGHTA and CDR2 FQGNSA. Here the CDR3 reads CASSLQPLREQYF. CDR3 DNA sequence: TGTGCCAGCAGCCTCCAGCCCCTTAGAGAGCAGTACTTC.

The chain uses TRBV29-1 and TRBJ1-1, with TRBD1 as a possible D gene (6 bases). Germline V lookup: CDR1 SQVTM, CDR2 ANQGSEA. The CDR3 totals 12 residues. The ends were cut back, 8 bases at V and 3 bases at J, with 13 bases in the middle. Here the CDR3 DNA reads TGCAGCATAGGGGGGAGCTACACTGAAGCTTTCTTT. Its protein product is CSIGGSYTEAFF.